These 11 T cell receptor beta chains were sequenced from one sample in a study of a mutant IDH1 vaccine in newly diagnosed glioma. As for time point: week 47, end of study. Each dose delivered 300 ug of mutant IDH1 20-mer peptide subcutaneously with imiquimod. Generated by immunoSEQ multiplex PCR, the TCRdb table keeps only in-frame clones and is missing some. Among tens of thousands of clones listed, roughly 61% were seen once. These receptors lack a known antigen. This specimen was peripheral blood mononuclear cells (PBMCs), taken from a glioma patient whose treatment included an IDH1 peptide vaccine. The source is a man in his forties with glioma. Some clones in this sample may be carry-over from other donors' samples.

V is TRBV7-8 and J is TRBJ1-1, with D possibly being TRBD1 (5 bases). In germline, CDR1 is SGHVS, CDR2 FQNEAQ. This CDR3 has 14 residues. V was clipped by 5 bases and J by 5 bases, with 15 bases between them. The chain's CDR3 is CASSGTGGGTEAFF. CDR3 DNA sequence: TGTGCCAGCAGCGGAACAGGCGGGGGAACTGAAGCTTTCTTT.

This sequence joins TRBV19 and TRBJ1-5; possible D gene TRBD1, 5 bases. The CDR3 has 15 amino acids. The germline V gene has CDR1 LNHDA and CDR2 SQIVND (reference sequence). V was pared by 6 bases and J by 2 bases, with 14 bases between. CDR3 loop: CASRGLQGGNQPQHF. CDR3 DNA sequence: TGTGCCAGTAGGGGTCTGCAGGGCGGCAATCAGCCCCAGCATTTT.

This clone was counted between two and nine times. The chain employs TRBV29-1 and TRBJ2-6; no clear D. The germline V and J ends were trimmed by 3 bases and 2 bases, with 8 bases remaining between them. The CDR3 totals 14 residues. The germline V gene encodes CDR1 SQVTM and CDR2 ANQGSEA. CDR3 in amino acids: CSVESPAGANVLTF. As DNA, the CDR3 is TGCAGCGTTGAGAGTCCCGCTGGGGCCAACGTCCTGACTTTC.

This clone was counted a single time. The chain carries TRBV4-1 and TRBJ2-1; no definite D call. The CDR3 has 17 residues. Trimming removed 0 bases from V and 1 base from J, with 13 bases in between. From germline, CDR1 is MGHRA and CDR2 YSYEKL. CDR3 sequence: CASSQDPGRPSYNEQFF. In nucleotides, the CDR3 is TGCGCCAGCAGCCAAGATCCCGGACGCCCATCCTACAATGAGCAGTTCTTC.

CDR3 in amino acids: CASSSARQGAYGYTF. For the CDR3, the DNA is TGTGCCAGCAGCTCGGCTCGACAGGGGGCCTATGGCTACACCTTC. The chain carries TRBV7-9 and TRBJ1-2, with 10 bases matching TRBD1. Germline lookup yields CDR1 SEHNR and CDR2 FQNEAQ (reference sequence). The CDR3 totals 15 residues. Unmatched junction bases numbered 6, after V lost 4 bases and J lost 4 bases.

The chain links TRBV29-1 to TRBJ1-2, with D hard to call. The CDR3 is 11 residues long. The germline V gene encodes CDR1 SQVTM and CDR2 ANQGSEA. V lost 7 bases to trimming and J lost 7 bases, with 13 bases between them. The DNA of the CDR3 is TGCAGCGGATCCGGACCTAGTGGCTACACCTTC. This encodes CSGSGPSGYTF.

The chain links TRBV15 to TRBJ2-7, with 9 positions matching TRBD1. This CDR3 comprises 13 residues. With V trimmed by 5 bases and J by 6 bases, 5 bases remained unmatched. The germline CDR1 and CDR2 sequences are LNHNV and YYDKDF (reference sequence). The CDR3 loop reads CATSSTGGGEQYF. CDR3 bases: TGTGCCACCAGCTCGACAGGGGGAGGCGAGCAGTACTTC.

V and J are TRBV13 and TRBJ2-7; the match to TRBD2 covers 11 bases. Per germline, CDR1 PRHDT and CDR2 FYEKMQ (reference sequence). CDR3 size: 15 residues. V shed 5 bases and J 0 bases; nucleotides not matched to a gene: 3. The CDR3 DNA is TGTGCCAGCAGCCCGGGACTAGCGGCCTCCTACGAGCAGTACTTC. This codes for CASSPGLAASYEQYF.

This clone has more than one count but fewer than ten. V is TRBV5-6 and J is TRBJ2-3, with unresolved D. With 1 base removed from V and 3 bases from J, the gap between germline ends came to 9 bases. CDR1 is SGHDT and CDR2 is YYEEEE in the germline V gene. CDR3 size: 14 residues. In DNA form, the CDR3 reads TGTGCCAGCAGCTTGTCTGGGTGGACAGATACGCAGTATTTT. This codes for CASSLSGWTDTQYF.

The chain combines TRBV6-5 with TRBJ1-1, with 7 bases identical to TRBD1. Per germline, CDR1 MNHEY and CDR2 SVGAGI. The CDR3 has 11 amino acids. V shed 2 bases, J shed 11 bases, and the junction held 2 bases outside the gene matches. The CDR3 bases are TGTGCCAGCAGTTACACAGGGGCCGCTTTCTTT. Its translation: CASSYTGAAFF.

The chain carries TRBV4-1 and TRBJ2-3; D is unresolved. Germline loops: CDR1 MGHRA, CDR2 YSYEKL. The V and J ends lost 1 base and 0 bases respectively, with 11 bases between them. CDR3 length equals 16 residues. The CDR3 reads CASSQGWSMSTDTQYF. The CDR3 DNA reads TGCGCCAGCAGCCAAGGGTGGAGCATGAGCACAGATACGCAGTATTTT.